Shown below are 17 T cell receptor beta chains from a single sample sequenced in a study of CXCR3-negative and CXCR3-positive naive CD8 T cells. Study-wide results and caveats: CXCR3-expressing naive cells carried TRB CDR3s more hydrophobic than those of CXCR3-negative naive cells.

The authors prepared UMI-labeled TRB cDNA libraries by 5' RACE. TCRdb reprocessed the 5' RACE reads and stores each CDR3 protein as one record, lacking DNA. The table lists 90,000 to 150,000 distinct CDR3 sequences, with 0.35% to 0.4% in the top ten. No antigen is known for these receptors. The source material was naive CXCR3+ CD8+ T cells from blood. Regarding subset: CD45RO-CCR7+CD27+CD95- naive CD8+ T cells expressing CXCR3 (TNR3+). The receptors were sampled from a human donor in good health. Some clones in this sample may be carry-over from other donors' samples.

This chain connects TRBV7-9 to TRBJ1-1; the TCRdb D gene call, TRBD1, has no DNA to confirm it. CDR1 and CDR2 from the germline V gene are SEHNR and FQNEAQ (reference sequence). This CDR3 has 13 residues. CDR3 region: CASSPPGGSEAFF.

The chain links TRBV21-1 to TRBJ1-2; checking the TCRdb D call of TRBD1 is not possible without DNA. TRBV21-1 is a documented pseudogene. The CDR3 consists of 16 residues. CDR3 sequence: CASGPTGGAIYGGYTF.

This chain links TRBV27 with TRBJ2-7; with no DNA, the TCRdb D assignment of TRBD1 cannot be verified. Germline lookup yields CDR1 MNHEY and CDR2 SMNVEV (reference sequence). The CDR3 has 15 amino acids. The CDR3 sequence is CAVWGSGASTYEQYF.

The chain links TRBV4-1 to TRBJ2-1; TCRdb's D gene call, TRBD1, goes unchecked for lack of DNA. The germline V gene encodes CDR1 MGHRA and CDR2 YSYEKL. This CDR3 contains 15 residues. Here the CDR3 reads CASSPSAPGYNEQFF.

The gene calls are TRBV3-1 and TRBJ2-1. This CDR3 is built from 13 residues. CDR1 LGHDT and CDR2 YNNKEL come from the germline V gene (reference sequence). The CDR3 reads CASSQDVYNEQFF.

The chain uses TRBV5-1 and TRBJ2-1; absent DNA, TCRdb's TRBD1 call cannot be checked. The CDR3 consists of 13 residues. Germline V CDR1 and CDR2: SGHRS, YFSETQ. CDR3 sequence reads: CASSLATGYEQFF.

This chain connects TRBV2 to TRBJ2-7; TCRdb picks TRBD2, but there is no DNA to check that call. Germline values: CDR1 SNHLY, CDR2 FYNNEI. The CDR3 sequence is 14 residues long. The CDR3 reads CASSGESSAYEQYF.

This chain links TRBV7-9 with TRBJ1-4; TCRdb designates TRBD1, a call that cannot be tested without DNA. CDR3 size: 19 residues. Per germline, CDR1 SEHNR and CDR2 FQNEAQ (reference sequence). The CDR3 region is CASSLVMKPGTAGNEKLFF.

The chain links TRBV5-1 to TRBJ2-1. The CDR3 is made up of 15 amino acids. Germline V lookup: CDR1 SGHRS, CDR2 YFSETQ. The CDR3 loop reads CASSLEGGPYNEQFF. Using reference TRBV5-1 and TRBJ2-1 for the parts outside the CDR3, the full variable domain is KAGVTQTPRYLIKTRGQQVTLSCSPISGHRSVSWYQQTPGQGLQFLFEYFSETQRNKGNFPGRFSGRQFSNSRSEMNVSTLELGDSALYLCASSLEGGPYNEQFFGPGTRLTVL.

The chain has TRBV28 and TRBJ2-3; the TRBD1 assignment by TCRdb is unverifiable without DNA. Per germline, CDR1 MDHEN and CDR2 SYDVKM. The CDR3 loop spans 13 amino acids. Here the CDR3 reads CASSNGTADTQYF.

V is TRBV7-9 and J is TRBJ2-3; TCRdb outputs TRBD1, but without DNA this stays unchecked. In germline, CDR1 is SEHNR, CDR2 FQNEAQ (reference sequence). There are 15 residues in the CDR3. CDR3 protein: CASSFKGGLADTQYF.

This CDR3 is CASSLRQGSVETQYF. The rearrangement uses TRBV7-9 and TRBJ2-5; no DNA is available, so the TRBD1 call from TCRdb remains unchecked. Germline V gene data show CDR1 as SEHNR and CDR2 as FQNEAQ (reference sequence). The CDR3 contains 15 residues.

The rearrangement uses TRBV5-1 and TRBJ2-7; there is no DNA to check the TCRdb D call of TRBD1. The CDR3 covers 16 residues. Germline V gives CDR1 SGHRS, CDR2 YFSETQ. The CDR3 is CASSLGPGQASVEQYF.

The chain combines TRBV28 with TRBJ1-4; the TCRdb D gene call, TRBD1, has no DNA to confirm it. CDR3 length equals 15 residues. Germline V CDR1 and CDR2: MDHEN, SYDVKM. The CDR3 loop reads CASSLGRGNNEKLFF.

The chain recombines TRBV4-1 with TRBJ2-5; TCRdb returns TRBD2, unconfirmable since there is no DNA. This CDR3 spans 15 amino acids. Germline-derived CDR1 and CDR2 are MGHRA and YSYEKL. Here the CDR3 reads CASSQIRGTRATQYF.

The chain uses TRBV5-6 and TRBJ1-1; the TRBD1 assignment by TCRdb is unverifiable without DNA. CDR1 and CDR2 from the germline V gene are SGHDT and YYEEEE. This CDR3 contains 14 residues. CDR3 sequence reads: CASSGGQMNTEAFF.

The chain employs TRBV4-1 and TRBJ2-7; the TRBD2 assignment by TCRdb is unverifiable without DNA. Germline V gene lookup returns CDR1 MGHRA and CDR2 YSYEKL. This CDR3 is 15 amino acids long. The CDR3 sequence is CASSQESLAGYEQYF.